The clone carrying this TCR beta chain was counted between two and nine times. What it recognizes is unknown. The sample belongs to a study of shared clonotypes between healthy human individuals. Findings and limits, study-wide: Naive subsets generally had larger estimated richness than memory subsets.

Each subset's genomic DNA was split evenly across several immunoSEQ plates. TCRdb keeps only in-frame clones here, not all; method: immunoSEQ multiplex PCR. Among roughly 2.2 million clones listed, 80% to 95% were seen once. The CDR3 spans 14 residues. Deletions cut 1 base from V and 10 bases from J, with 16 bases between. Germline assignment: CDR1 MGHRA and CDR2 YSYEKL. The chain couples TRBV4-1 to TRBJ1-2; D gene ambiguous. The specimen sequenced was naive CD4+ T cells from PBMCs. Indicated subset: CD45RA+ positively selected. The source of this sequence is a man younger than 35 in good health. Some clones in this sample may be carry-over from other donors' samples. DNA for the CDR3: TGCGCCAGCAGCCAAGCGGGAAGAGCCGTCCCCTACACCTTC. Amino acids: CASSQAGRAVPYTF.